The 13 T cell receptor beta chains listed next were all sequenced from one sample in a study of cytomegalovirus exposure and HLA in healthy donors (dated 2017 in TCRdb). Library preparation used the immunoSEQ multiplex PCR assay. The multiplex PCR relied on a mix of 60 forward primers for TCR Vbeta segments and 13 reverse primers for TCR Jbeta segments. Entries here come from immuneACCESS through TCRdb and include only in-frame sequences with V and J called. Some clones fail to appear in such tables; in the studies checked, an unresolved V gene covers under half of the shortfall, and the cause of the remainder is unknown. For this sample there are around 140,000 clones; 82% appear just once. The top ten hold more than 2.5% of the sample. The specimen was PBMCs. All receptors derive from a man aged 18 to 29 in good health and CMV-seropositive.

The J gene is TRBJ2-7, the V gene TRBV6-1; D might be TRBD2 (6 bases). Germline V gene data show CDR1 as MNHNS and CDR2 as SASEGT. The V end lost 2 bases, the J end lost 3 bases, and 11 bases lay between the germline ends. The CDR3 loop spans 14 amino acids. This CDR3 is CASSENLGGYEQYF. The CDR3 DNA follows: TGTGCCAGCAGTGAAAACTTGGGAGGCTACGAGCAGTACTTC.

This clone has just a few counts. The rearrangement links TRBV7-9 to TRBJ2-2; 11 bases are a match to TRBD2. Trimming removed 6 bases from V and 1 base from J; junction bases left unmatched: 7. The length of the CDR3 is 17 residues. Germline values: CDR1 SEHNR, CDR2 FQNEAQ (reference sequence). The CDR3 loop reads CASREGLAEENTGELFF. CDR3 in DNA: TGTGCCAGCAGGGAGGGACTAGCGGAGGAGAACACCGGGGAGCTGTTTTTT.

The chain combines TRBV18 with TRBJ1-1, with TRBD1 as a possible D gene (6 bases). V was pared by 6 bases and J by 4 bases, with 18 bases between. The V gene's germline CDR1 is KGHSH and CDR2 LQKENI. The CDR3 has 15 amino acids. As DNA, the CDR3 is TGTGCCAGCTCGTCGGGAGGGGGGCACGGCACTGAAGCTTTCTTT. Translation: CASSSGGGHGTEAFF.

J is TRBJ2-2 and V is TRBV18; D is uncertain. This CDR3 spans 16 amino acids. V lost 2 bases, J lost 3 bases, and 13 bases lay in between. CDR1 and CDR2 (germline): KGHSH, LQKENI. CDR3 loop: CASSPASSRDTGELFF. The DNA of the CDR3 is TGTGCCAGCTCACCAGCCAGCTCCCGGGACACCGGGGAGCTGTTTTTT. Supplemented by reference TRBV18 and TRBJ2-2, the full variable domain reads NAGVMQNPRHLVRRRGQEARLRCSPMKGHSHVYWYRQLPEEGLKFMVYLQKENIIDESGMPKERFSAEFPKEGPSILRIQQVVRGDSAAYFCASSPASSRDTGELFFGEGSRLTVL.

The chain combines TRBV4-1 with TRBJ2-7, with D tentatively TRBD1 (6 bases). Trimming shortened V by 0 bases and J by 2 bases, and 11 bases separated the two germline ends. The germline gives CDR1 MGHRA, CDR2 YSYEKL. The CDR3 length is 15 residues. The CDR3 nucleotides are TGCGCCAGCAGCCAAGAGACAGGACCCACCTACGAGCAGTACTTC. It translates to CASSQETGPTYEQYF.

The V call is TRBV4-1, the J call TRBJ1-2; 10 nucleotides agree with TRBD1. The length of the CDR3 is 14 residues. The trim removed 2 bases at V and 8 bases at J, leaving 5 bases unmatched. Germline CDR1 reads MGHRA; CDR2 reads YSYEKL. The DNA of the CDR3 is TGCGCCAGCAGCCAACCCGGACAGGGGGGCGGCTACACCTTC. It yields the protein CASSQPGQGGGYTF.

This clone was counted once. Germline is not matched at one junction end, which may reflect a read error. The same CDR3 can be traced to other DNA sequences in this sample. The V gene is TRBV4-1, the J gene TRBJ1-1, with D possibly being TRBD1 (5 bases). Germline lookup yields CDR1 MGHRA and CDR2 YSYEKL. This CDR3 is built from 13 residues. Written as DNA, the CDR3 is TGCGCCAGCACCGGATCAGGGACTACTGAAGCTTTTTTT. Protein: CASTGSGTTEAFF.

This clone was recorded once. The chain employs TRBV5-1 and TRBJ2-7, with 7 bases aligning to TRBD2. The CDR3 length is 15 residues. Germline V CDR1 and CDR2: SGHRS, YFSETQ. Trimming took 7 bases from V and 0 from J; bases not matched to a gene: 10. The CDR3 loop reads CASARKRDDSYEQYF. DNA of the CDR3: TGCGCCAGCGCTCGGAAGCGGGACGACTCCTACGAGCAGTACTTC. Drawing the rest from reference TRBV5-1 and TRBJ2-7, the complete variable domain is KAGVTQTPRYLIKTRGQQVTLSCSPISGHRSVSWYQQTPGQGLQFLFEYFSETQRNKGNFPGRFSGRQFSNSRSEMNVSTLELGDSALYLCASARKRDDSYEQYFGPGTRLTVT.

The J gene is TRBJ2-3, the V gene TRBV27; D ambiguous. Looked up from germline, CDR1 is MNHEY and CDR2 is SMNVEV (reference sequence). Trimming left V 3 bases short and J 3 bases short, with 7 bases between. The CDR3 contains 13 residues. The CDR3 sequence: CASSLFRTDTQYF. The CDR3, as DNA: TGTGCCAGCAGTTTGTTCCGGACAGATACGCAGTATTTT.

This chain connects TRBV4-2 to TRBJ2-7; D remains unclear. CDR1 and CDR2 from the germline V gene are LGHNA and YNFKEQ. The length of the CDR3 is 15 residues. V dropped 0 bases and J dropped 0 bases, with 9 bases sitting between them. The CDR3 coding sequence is TGTGCCAGCAGCCAAGAATGGCGGCGCTCCTACGAGCAGTACTTC. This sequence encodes CASSQEWRRSYEQYF.

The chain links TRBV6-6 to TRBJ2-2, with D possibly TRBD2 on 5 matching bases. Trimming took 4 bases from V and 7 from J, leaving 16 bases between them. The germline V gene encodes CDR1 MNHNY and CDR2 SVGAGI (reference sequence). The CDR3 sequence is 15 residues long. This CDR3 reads CASSSYSFSGGELFF. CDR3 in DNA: TGTGCCAGCAGTTCTTACTCCTTCAGCGGCGGGGAGCTGTTTTTT.

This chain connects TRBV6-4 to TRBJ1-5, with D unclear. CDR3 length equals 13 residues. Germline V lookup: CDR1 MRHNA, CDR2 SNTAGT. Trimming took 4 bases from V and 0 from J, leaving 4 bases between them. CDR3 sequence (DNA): TGTGCCAGCAGTGGAGATAGCAATCAGCCCCAGCATTTT. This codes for CASSGDSNQPQHF.

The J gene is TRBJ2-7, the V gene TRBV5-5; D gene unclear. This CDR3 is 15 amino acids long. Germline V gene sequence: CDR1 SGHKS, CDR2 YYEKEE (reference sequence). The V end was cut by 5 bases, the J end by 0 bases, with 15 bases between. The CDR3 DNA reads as TGTGCCAGCAGTCCCGGGTGGATAAACTCCTACGAGCAGTACTTC. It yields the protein CASSPGWINSYEQYF.